Presented here are 32 T cell receptor beta chains from one specimen sequenced in a study of cytomegalovirus exposure and HLA in healthy donors. TCRdb keeps only in-frame clones here, not all; method: immunoSEQ multiplex PCR. The table records a few hundred thousand clones, about 86% of them present only once. The sequencing sample was made of PBMCs. The receptors shown here come from a woman under 30 in good health and CMV-seronegative.

The rearrangement links TRBV7-3 to TRBJ2-1; perhaps TRBD2 as D (6 bases). V was clipped by 3 bases and J by 9 bases, with 21 bases between them. CDR3 size: 16 residues. Germline CDR1 is SGHTA and CDR2 is FQGTGA. Here the CDR3 DNA reads TGTGCCAGCAGCTTGATGGGAGGTGCGGGGCAGGTTGAGCAGTTCTTC. Amino acids: CASSLMGGAGQVEQFF.

The CDR3 region is CATSRGSAGGAEQYF. In DNA form, the CDR3 reads TGTGCCACCAGCAGAGGATCAGCGGGAGGGGCCGAGCAGTACTTC. V usage is TRBV15 and J usage is TRBJ2-7; 10 nucleotides line up with TRBD2. CDR3 size: 15 residues. The V and J ends lost 1 base and 6 bases, in that order; junction bases with no gene match: 6. Germline CDR1 LNHNV, CDR2 YYDKDF (reference sequence).

V and J are TRBV5-1 and TRBJ2-1, with 9 bases lining up with TRBD2. V shed 5 bases, J shed 5 bases, and the junction held 5 bases outside the gene matches. The germline gives CDR1 SGHRS, CDR2 YFSETQ. CDR3 length equals 14 residues. CDR3 in DNA: TGCGCCAGCAGTACTAGCGGGCAAGACAATGAGCAGTTCTTC. This encodes CASSTSGQDNEQFF. Full variable domain (rest looked up from reference TRBV5-1 and TRBJ2-1): KAGVTQTPRYLIKTRGQQVTLSCSPISGHRSVSWYQQTPGQGLQFLFEYFSETQRNKGNFPGRFSGRQFSNSRSEMNVSTLELGDSALYLCASSTSGQDNEQFFGPGTRLTVL.

The chain is built from TRBV19 and TRBJ2-5, with D perhaps TRBD2 (5 bases). The CDR3 is made up of 13 amino acids. V was cut by 3 bases and J by 5 bases, with 10 bases left in between. CDR1 LNHDA and CDR2 SQIVND come from the germline V gene (reference sequence). In DNA form, the CDR3 reads TGTGCCAGTAGTATCCCGGGGATGGAGACCCAGTACTTC. Its translation is CASSIPGMETQYF.

The gene calls are TRBV7-2 and TRBJ2-7, with 11 bases lining up with TRBD2. The CDR3 is made up of 15 amino acids. CDR1 and CDR2 from the germline V gene are SGHTA and FQGNSA. V lost 1 base and J lost 4; bases outside the gene matches: 3. The CDR3 nucleotides read TGTGCCAGCAGCTTAGATAGCGGGAGGGGTTACGAGCAGTACTTC. Protein product: CASSLDSGRGYEQYF.

The rearrangement links TRBV4-3 to TRBJ2-7; tentatively, D is TRBD1 (6 bases). CDR1 is LGHNA and CDR2 is YSLEER in the germline V gene. The ends were cut back, 4 bases at V and 2 bases at J, with 15 bases in the middle. The CDR3 has 15 amino acids. CDR3 bases: TGCGCCAGCAGCCCGTTGGCCGGGACAACCTACGAGCAGTACTTC. This sequence encodes CASSPLAGTTYEQYF.

The rearrangement links TRBV27 to TRBJ1-2, with D tentatively TRBD1 (6 bases). Germline lookup yields CDR1 MNHEY and CDR2 SMNVEV (reference sequence). V lost 5 bases and J 4 bases, leaving 17 bases between the germline ends. The CDR3 extends over 15 amino acids. CDR3 sequence: CASSPDGGQFYGYTF. The CDR3 nucleotides read TGTGCCAGCAGTCCGGATGGGGGACAATTCTATGGCTACACCTTC.

This chain uses TRBV14 with TRBJ2-1; tentatively, D is TRBD1 (5 bases). Trimming stripped 4 bases from V and 3 bases from J, with 13 bases between. Germline values: CDR1 SGHDN, CDR2 FVKESK. CDR3 length equals 15 residues. The DNA of the CDR3 is TGTGCCAGCAGCCTCCTAGAAGGGGACTACAATGAGCAGTTCTTC. Translating it yields CASSLLEGDYNEQFF.

This clone occurred once. The chain employs TRBV18 and TRBJ1-5, with 8 bases identical to TRBD1. The V gene's germline CDR1 is KGHSH and CDR2 LQKENI. The CDR3 runs 15 residues. Losses at the gene ends were 6 bases for V and 5 bases for J; bases not matched to a gene: 9. The CDR3 DNA is TGTGCCAGCTCGGTGACAGGGGTCAGGGATCAGCCCCAGCATTTT. Translating it yields CASSVTGVRDQPQHF.

The rearrangement uses TRBV2 and TRBJ2-3; 10 bases align to TRBD2. The CDR3 has 17 residues. Losses at the gene ends were 4 bases for V and 0 bases for J; bases not matched to a gene: 7. CDR1 is SNHLY, CDR2 FYNNEI, per germline. The CDR3 loop is CASSGYSGGISTDTQYF. In nucleotides, the CDR3 is TGTGCCAGCAGTGGATATAGCGGGGGGATTAGCACAGATACGCAGTATTTT.

The gene calls are TRBV28 and TRBJ2-7; D call uncertain. In germline, CDR1 is MDHEN, CDR2 SYDVKM. V gave up 6 bases and J gave up 1 base, with 10 bases separating them. CDR3 length: 13 amino acids. The CDR3 sequence is CASRTDWSYEQYF. The DNA for the CDR3 is TGTGCCAGCAGGACTGACTGGTCCTACGAGCAGTACTTC.

J is TRBJ2-1 and V is TRBV30; 9 bases match TRBD1. Trimming at V came to 0 bases and at J to 7 bases, leaving 4 bases not matched to a gene. The CDR3 runs 14 residues. Germline CDR1 GTSNPN, CDR2 SVGIG (reference sequence). The CDR3 is CAWSVRQGGNEQFF. Written as DNA, the CDR3 is TGTGCCTGGAGTGTCAGACAGGGGGGGAATGAGCAGTTCTTC.

The CDR3 protein is CASSITEYEQYF. DNA of the CDR3: TGTGCCAGCAGCATCACAGAATACGAGCAGTACTTC. The V and J genes are TRBV7-9 and TRBJ2-7; D unresolved. The CDR3 sequence is 12 residues long. The germline V gene encodes CDR1 SEHNR and CDR2 FQNEAQ (reference sequence). Deletions cut 5 bases from V and 4 bases from J, with 9 bases between.

This chain joins TRBV19 and TRBJ2-7, with 7 bases identical to TRBD1. This CDR3 has 15 residues. The ends lost 3 bases at V and 4 bases at J; junction bases unmatched: 9. Per the germline V gene, CDR1 is LNHDA and CDR2 is SQIVND (reference sequence). This chain's CDR3 is CASSIGQDISYEQYF. CDR3 DNA: TGTGCCAGTAGTATTGGACAGGATATTTCTTACGAGCAGTACTTC.

V is TRBV5-1 and J is TRBJ1-2; 7 bases match TRBD1. Germline CDR1 and CDR2: SGHRS and YFSETQ. This CDR3 is built from 12 residues. J gave up 6 bases and V 2 bases, and 1 base lay outside the gene matches. Written as DNA, the CDR3 is TGCGCCAGCAGCTTTACAGGGGATGGCTACACCTTC. Residues: CASSFTGDGYTF.

J is TRBJ1-4 and V is TRBV18; the match to TRBD1 covers 7 bases. Trimming took 4 bases from V and 0 from J; bases not matched to a gene: 5. The CDR3 loop spans 16 amino acids. The germline V gene has CDR1 KGHSH and CDR2 LQKENI. The CDR3 reads CASSLGTVATNEKLFF. The DNA of the CDR3 is TGTGCCAGCTCACTCGGGACAGTTGCAACTAATGAAAAACTGTTTTTT.

The sample holds one count of this clone. V and J are TRBV11-1 and TRBJ2-1; a possible D gene is TRBD1 (5 bases). Germline V CDR1 and CDR2: SGHAT, FQDESV (reference sequence). CDR3 length equals 15 residues. The V and J ends lost 6 bases and 4 bases respectively, with 16 bases between them. The CDR3 DNA is TGTGCCAGCAGGGATCAGGGTGCCCTATACAATGAGCAGTTCTTC. Translating it yields CASRDQGALYNEQFF.

This clone was detected only once. This chain uses TRBV2 with TRBJ1-5; D not certain. Germline V gene sequence: CDR1 SNHLY, CDR2 FYNNEI. The V end was cut by 3 bases, the J end by 2 bases, with 17 bases between. The CDR3 has 17 amino acids. CDR3 nucleotides: TGTGCCAGCAGTGACGGGCGGCGGGGTGTTCGCAATCAGCCCCAGCATTTT. Its protein product is CASSDGRRGVRNQPQHF.

The chain has TRBV9 and TRBJ1-2; D unresolved. The germline gives CDR1 SGDLS, CDR2 YYNGEE. The CDR3 contains 15 residues. The germline V and J ends were trimmed by 4 bases and 3 bases, with 16 bases remaining between them. CDR3 sequence: CASSPSSGEDYGYTF. As DNA, the CDR3 is TGTGCCAGCAGCCCGAGTAGTGGAGAGGACTATGGCTACACCTTC.

The V and J genes are TRBV12-5 and TRBJ1-2; D gene unclear. V was cut by 3 bases and J by 8 bases, with 10 bases left in between. This CDR3 region has 12 residues. The germline V gene encodes CDR1 LGHNT and CDR2 FRNRAP. The DNA for the CDR3 is TGTGCTAGTGGTTTTATTGGACTGGGCTACACCTTC. Amino acid sequence: CASGFIGLGYTF.

The chain combines TRBV27 with TRBJ1-2, with TRBD1 matching 7 bases. After removal of 1 base from V and 5 bases from J, the junction contained 10 bases not matched to a gene. This CDR3 is built from 16 residues. CDR1 and CDR2 from the germline V gene are MNHEY and SMNVEV (reference sequence). The CDR3 region is CASSLYIQGGSYGYTF. CDR3 nucleotides: TGTGCCAGCAGTTTATATATTCAGGGGGGATCGTATGGCTACACCTTC.

The chain carries TRBV4-3 and TRBJ1-2; possibly TRBD1 for D (6 bases). V lost 0 bases and J 5 bases, leaving 13 bases between the germline ends. Germline values: CDR1 LGHNA, CDR2 YSLEER. CDR3 length: 15 residues. The CDR3 nucleotides are TGCGCCAGCAGCCAAGAGGGGAGGGGGTTGTATGGCTACACCTTC. It encodes CASSQEGRGLYGYTF.

The CDR3: CASSPGLGYNEQFF. The CDR3 region has the DNA TGTGCCAGCAGCCCGGGACTAGGGTACAATGAGCAGTTCTTC. The genes are TRBV7-2 and TRBJ2-1; 8 bases map to TRBD2. Unmatched junction bases numbered 4, after V lost 5 bases and J lost 4 bases. Germline V gives CDR1 SGHTA, CDR2 FQGNSA. This CDR3 comprises 14 residues.

The chain carries TRBV5-6 and TRBJ2-1; D gene uncertain. Germline CDR1 SGHDT, CDR2 YYEEEE. CDR3 size: 11 residues. V dropped 4 bases and J dropped 10 bases, with 9 bases sitting between them. The DNA of the CDR3 is TGTGCCAGCAGCCGGTCCCGCGAGCAGTTCTTC. Its translation: CASSRSREQFF.

The chain combines TRBV23-1 with TRBJ2-7; tentatively, D is TRBD1 (5 bases). TRBV23-1 is given ORF status, its function remaining uncertain. This CDR3 is built from 21 residues. V was cut by 8 bases and J by 1 base, with 36 bases left in between. CDR3 sequence reads: CASLWLLRAGITLSPSYEQYF. CDR3 coding DNA: TGCGCCAGCCTGTGGCTGCTTCGGGCAGGGATAACCCTCTCCCCTTCCTACGAGCAGTACTTC.

V usage is TRBV30 and J usage is TRBJ1-2; no reliable D call. V lost 0 bases and J lost 0, with 11 bases in between. The CDR3 spans 15 residues. Germline CDR1 GTSNPN, CDR2 SVGIG (reference sequence). CDR3 sequence: CAWSVPGEPNYGYTF. DNA of the CDR3: TGTGCCTGGAGTGTACCCGGGGAACCTAACTATGGCTACACCTTC.

The chain employs TRBV6-5 and TRBJ1-5, with 9 bases fitting TRBD1. This CDR3 region has 14 residues. V trimming: 7 bases; J trimming: 5 bases; junction bases outside the gene matches: 6. The germline gives CDR1 MNHEY, CDR2 SVGAGI. CDR3 region: CASTPGQGYQPQHF. Written as DNA, the CDR3 is TGTGCCAGCACCCCAGGACAGGGGTATCAGCCCCAGCATTTT.

The V call is TRBV30, the J call TRBJ2-7, with TRBD2 matching over 7 bases. Germline V gene data show CDR1 as GTSNPN and CDR2 as SVGIG (reference sequence). The CDR3 has 13 residues. V lost 0 bases to trimming and J lost 6 bases; unmatched junction nucleotides: 5. In DNA form, the CDR3 reads TGTGCCTGGAGTGTACGTGGGGAGGGCGAGCAGTACTTC. This sequence encodes CAWSVRGEGEQYF.

V is TRBV10-3 and J is TRBJ2-7; 12 bases fit TRBD2. V dropped 6 bases and J dropped 3; count of bases not matched to a gene: 6. This CDR3 is built from 15 residues. The germline V gene has CDR1 ENHRY and CDR2 SYGVKD. The CDR3: CAISDTSGRHYEQYF. The CDR3 nucleotides are TGTGCCATCAGCGATACTAGCGGGAGGCACTACGAGCAGTACTTC.

This chain uses TRBV6-4 with TRBJ1-1; 8 bases map to TRBD1. The germline V gene has CDR1 MRHNA and CDR2 SNTAGT. The J segment lost 4 bases and the V segment lost 4 bases, leaving 8 bases of the junction unmatched. The CDR3 extends over 15 amino acids. The CDR3 protein is CASSATTGASTEAFF. The CDR3 bases are TGTGCCAGCAGTGCCACGACAGGGGCGAGCACTGAAGCTTTCTTT.

V is TRBV5-6 and J is TRBJ1-3; 7 bases agree with TRBD1. The V gene's germline CDR1 is SGHDT and CDR2 YYEEEE. V trimming: 3 bases; J trimming: 0 bases; junction bases outside the gene matches: 3. The CDR3 runs to 15 residues. In DNA, the CDR3 is TGTGCCAGCAGCTGGGGGACAGCCTCTGGAAACACCATATATTTT. Its translation is CASSWGTASGNTIYF. The full variable domain, its missing parts supplied by reference TRBV5-6 and TRBJ1-3, is DAGVTQSPTHLIKTRGQQVTLRCSPKSGHDTVSWYQQALGQGPQFIFQYYEEEERQRGNFPDRFSGHQFPNYSSELNVNALLLGDSALYLCASSWGTASGNTIYFGEGSWLTVV.

The genes are TRBV7-2 and TRBJ2-5; tentative D call: TRBD1 (5 bases). With 3 bases removed from V and 4 bases from J, the gap between germline ends came to 15 bases. Looked up from germline, CDR1 is SGHTA and CDR2 is FQGNSA. This CDR3 comprises 15 residues. The DNA for the CDR3 is TGTGCCAGCAGCTTGTGGACATTACAGGCAGAGACCCAGTACTTC. Its protein is CASSLWTLQAETQYF.